Described below is a single T cell receptor beta chain sequence and its context. Time point indicated: newly diagnosed GD, antithyroid drugs for less than 3 months. The TCR library was prepared using RNA isolated from PBMCs. These data belong to a study of regulatory T cells in long-lasting Graves disease. There are 12 residues in the CDR3. The germline V gene encodes CDR1 GTSNPN and CDR2 SVGIG (reference sequence). Arm-PCR with iRepertoire HTBI primers amplified the CDR3 regions for these TCR beta libraries. MiXCR, applied by TCRdb to the multiplex PCR reads, yields one record per CDR3 protein. The data show about 540,000 distinct CDR3 sequences, approximately 15% seen once. These same data were also listed under a study on T cells in Graves' hyperthyroidism and ophthalmopathy.

This rearrangement joins TRBV30 to TRBJ2-7; possible D gene TRBD1, 5 bases. The source of this sequence is a man under 40 with Graves disease. Sequences were derived from peripheral blood mononuclear cells (PBMCs), sampled at new diagnosis, from a patient treated with antithyroid drugs. In DNA, the CDR3 is TGTGCGGGGCGAGGAAACGACTACGAGCAGTACTTC. It yields the protein CAGRGNDYEQYF.